This TCR beta chain appears in the sequencing data of a study of T-cell memory formation after mild COVID-19. Study background: Among the donors, TCR clusters were largely specific to each donor.

This clonotype was seen only a few times. TCRdb fed the 5' RACE reads into MiXCR, producing one record per CDR3 protein. The data contain approximately 230,000 distinct CDR3 sequences, roughly 15% of them singletons. The CDR3 sequence is 16 residues long. Germline V gene lookup returns CDR1 SGHTA and CDR2 FQGNSA. The V and J ends lost 5 bases and 4 bases respectively, with 20 bases between them. Sequencing was performed on PBMCs or a T cell subset sorted from them (not recorded which). The rearrangement joins TRBV7-2 to TRBJ2-5, with D perhaps TRBD2 (6 bases). This clonotype originated in a young man who had mild COVID-19 (a few samples of this study predate the infection). Cell type and time point are not known. The CDR3 loop is CASSNAGNRFGETQYF. DNA of the CDR3: TGTGCCAGCAGCAACGCGGGGAACCGATTCGGAGAGACCCAGTACTTC.